This TCR beta chain was profiled in a study of blood T cell repertoires in COVID-19. Germline V gene lookup returns CDR1 LGHDT and CDR2 YNNKEL (reference sequence). J lost 3 bases, V lost 4 bases, and 5 bases had no gene match. The length of the CDR3 is 16 residues. Generated by immunoSEQ multiplex PCR, the TCRdb table keeps only in-frame clones and is missing some. The sample yields about 90,000 clones, about 89% seen once. The sample was peripheral blood. The sequence came from a human donor with active COVID-19. The donor label of this sample is uncertain. The chain employs TRBV3-1 (or the pseudogene TRBV3-2) and TRBJ2-3; the match to TRBD2 covers 12 bases. CDR3 DNA: TGTGCCAGCAGCCTCGGACTAGCGGGGACTACAGATACGCAGTATTTT. This sequence encodes CASSLGLAGTTDTQYF.